This note documents a single TCR beta chain sequence. What it recognizes is unknown. The germline V gene has CDR1 SGHNT and CDR2 YYREEE (reference sequence). This CDR3 spans 13 amino acids. V dropped 0 bases and J dropped 2 bases, with 5 bases sitting between them. Partitioning of CD4+ cells yielded a CD45RA+ naive subset and a CD45RA-negative memory subset. Profiled with immunoSEQ multiplex PCR; TCRdb holds only in-frame clones, not every one. Among approximately 500,000 clones listed, 96% were seen once. This sample is part of a study of shared clonotypes between healthy human individuals. For the study at large: Serving as donors were a couple of women and three men, whose ages spanned 18 to 49.

Study results and caveats: Rarefaction demonstrated incomplete sorted-subset sequencing despite large depth. Sampling covered nothing but blood. Tissue TCR repertoires likely differ from those found in blood.

This sequence originates from a woman in her twenties or thirties in good health. The sample consisted of naive CD4+ T cells sorted from blood. As to subset: CD45RA+ positively selected. The chain couples TRBV5-4 to TRBJ1-2; D gene unclear. The CDR3 reads CASSLDSNYGYTF. DNA of the CDR3: TGTGCCAGCAGCTTGGACTCCAACTATGGCTACACCTTC.